One and the same sample provided the 16 T cell receptor beta chains below, sequenced in a study of identical twins. TCRdb fed the 5' RACE reads into MiXCR, producing one record per CDR3 protein. The table lists 750,000 to 950,000 distinct CDR3 sequences, approximately 13% of them singletons. Separately, the same data were catalogued under a study of yellow fever vaccine responses in identical twins.

The sequencing sample was made of PBMCs. These receptors were obtained from a young woman in good health.

The table lists this clonotype with a few counts. V usage is TRBV5-1 and J usage is TRBJ2-1; D is unresolved. The CDR3 totals 15 residues. The V end was cut by 5 bases, the J end by 7 bases, with 19 bases between. Germline CDR1 is SGHRS and CDR2 is YFSETQ. CDR3: CASSHDGTLRNEQFF. CDR3 nucleotide sequence: TGCGCCAGCAGTCACGACGGAACCCTTCGGAATGAGCAGTTCTTC. Variable domain in full (rest from reference TRBV5-1 and TRBJ2-1): KAGVTQTPRYLIKTRGQQVTLSCSPISGHRSVSWYQQTPGQGLQFLFEYFSETQRNKGNFPGRFSGRQFSNSRSEMNVSTLELGDSALYLCASSHDGTLRNEQFFGPGTRLTVL.

V usage is TRBV25-1 and J usage is TRBJ1-1; 12 positions agree with TRBD1. Unmatched junction bases numbered 11, after V lost 8 bases and J lost 4 bases. The length of the CDR3 is 16 residues. CDR1 MGHDK and CDR2 SYGVNS come from the germline V gene. The CDR3 sequence is CASAPGQGAGGTEAFF. The CDR3 DNA sequence: TGTGCCAGCGCCCCGGGACAGGGGGCCGGTGGCACTGAAGCTTTCTTT.

The genes are TRBV27 and TRBJ2-7, with a weak D call TRBD2 (5 bases). This CDR3 is built from 13 residues. Germline V gives CDR1 MNHEY, CDR2 SMNVEV (reference sequence). V shed 2 bases and J shed 9 bases, with 14 bases lying between them. This CDR3 is CASSLGPDFGQYF. CDR3 DNA: TGTGCCAGCAGTTTAGGCCCGGACTTCGGGCAGTACTTC.

This clonotype has more than one count but fewer than ten. The rearrangement uses TRBV10-2 and TRBJ1-6; no definite D call. Trimming removed 8 bases at V and 3 bases at J, with 8 bases between. The CDR3 extends over 13 amino acids. Germline V gene data show CDR1 as WSHSY and CDR2 as SAAADI. As DNA, the CDR3 is TGCGCCAGCTGGGAGAACTATAATTCACCCCTCCACTTT. Translated, it gives CASWENYNSPLHF.

This clonotype was seen ten or more times. The chain recombines TRBV7-2 with TRBJ2-7; 11 bases are shared with TRBD2. The CDR3 totals 14 residues. V lost 5 bases and J lost 7; bases outside the gene matches: 7. Germline-derived CDR1 and CDR2 are SGHTA and FQGNSA. CDR3 sequence reads: CASSVLAGAEEQYF. The CDR3 coding sequence is TGTGCCAGCAGCGTACTAGCGGGAGCGGAGGAGCAGTACTTC. Variable domain in full (rest from reference TRBV7-2 and TRBJ2-7): GAGVSQSPSNKVTEKGKDVELRCDPISGHTALYWYRQSLGQGLEFLIYFQGNSAPDKSGLPSDRFSAERTGGSVSTLTIQRTQQEDSAVYLCASSVLAGAEEQYFGPGTRLTVT.

This clonotype was counted ten times or more. The chain combines TRBV6-1 with TRBJ2-7; 11 nucleotides line up with TRBD2. Unmatched junction bases numbered 16, after V lost 6 bases and J lost 3 bases. The CDR3 spans 18 residues. The V gene's germline CDR1 is MNHNS and CDR2 SASEGT. CDR3 DNA: TGTGCCAGCAGCCTCCTGAGTACCCTAGCGGGAGGTCTCTACGAGCAGTACTTC. The encoded protein is CASSLLSTLAGGLYEQYF.

This clonotype has a handful of counts. CDR3: CASTLWIASNNEQFF. The CDR3 region has the DNA TGTGCCAGCACCCTTTGGATAGCGAGTAACAATGAGCAGTTCTTC. The V call is TRBV12-3 or TRBV12-4, the J call TRBJ2-1, with D possibly TRBD2 on 5 matching bases. V lost 7 bases and J 5 bases, leaving 18 bases between the germline ends. This CDR3 has 15 residues.

This clonotype was recorded at least ten times. The rearrangement links TRBV27 to TRBJ2-3; D is perhaps TRBD2 (6 bases). V lost 5 bases to trimming and J lost 0 bases, with 9 bases between them. Germline CDR1 and CDR2: MNHEY and SMNVEV (reference sequence). This CDR3 region has 14 residues. Here the CDR3 reads CASSRRESTDTQYF. DNA for the CDR3: TGTGCCAGCAGTCGGAGGGAGAGCACAGATACGCAGTATTTT.

The J gene is TRBJ2-3, the V gene TRBV20-1, with 13 bases lining up with TRBD2. Germline CDR1 reads DFQATT; CDR2 reads SNEGSKA (reference sequence). The CDR3 extends over 15 amino acids. J gave up 3 bases and V 5 bases, and 5 bases lay outside the gene matches. The DNA for the CDR3 is TGCAGTGCTGCCCAGGGACTAGCGGGAACAGATACGCAGTATTTT. Translated, it gives CSAAQGLAGTDTQYF.

This CDR3 reads CASSRRNRTGGGGYTF. CDR3 DNA: TGTGCCAGCAGCAGACGAAATCGAACGGGGGGTGGTGGCTACACCTTC. The chain joins TRBV21-1 to TRBJ1-2; the table calls TRBD1, which could not be checked here. TRBV21-1 is labeled a pseudogene. The CDR3 contains 16 residues.

Only a few counts were recorded for this clonotype. The chain carries TRBV6-5 and TRBJ1-6; no reliable D call. Trimming shortened V by 2 bases and J by 7 bases, and 15 bases separated the two germline ends. Germline V gives CDR1 MNHEY, CDR2 SVGAGI. The CDR3 has 16 residues. The CDR3 protein is CASSYARLTINSPLHF. CDR3 DNA sequence: TGTGCCAGCAGTTACGCCAGGTTAACAATCAATTCACCCCTCCACTTT.

This clonotype was detected a few times. The chain is built from TRBV24-1 and TRBJ2-5; the match to TRBD2 covers 12 bases. This CDR3 has 20 residues. J lost 4 bases, V lost 5 bases, and 19 bases had no gene match. CDR1 KGHDR and CDR2 SFDVKD come from the germline V gene. The CDR3 DNA sequence: TGTGCCACCAGTGGCCCCAGGTTCCGGACTAGCGGGGAAACAAGAGAGACCCAGTACTTC. As protein: CATSGPRFRTSGETRETQYF.

This clonotype has only a few counts. The J gene is TRBJ2-3, the V gene TRBV5-1, with D uncertain. This CDR3 is 16 amino acids long. Trimming stripped 0 bases from V and 6 bases from J, with 17 bases between. The germline V gene has CDR1 SGHRS and CDR2 YFSETQ. The CDR3 nucleotides are TGCGCCAGCAGCTTGGCCGCGGCCCAGAGATTGGATACGCAGTATTTT. Protein: CASSLAAAQRLDTQYF.

The chain joins TRBV7-8 to TRBJ2-1; 10 nucleotides match TRBD2. With V trimmed by 2 bases and J by 7 bases, 8 bases remained unmatched. From germline, CDR1 is SGHVS and CDR2 FQNEAQ. The CDR3 is made up of 16 amino acids. The CDR3 DNA sequence: TGTGCCAGCAGCTTATTAGCGGGAGGAATTGTAAATGAGCAGTTCTTC. It specifies CASSLLAGGIVNEQFF.

This clonotype turned up a few times. The rearrangement joins TRBV10-3 to TRBJ1-1; TRBD1 matches 10 bases. V shed 8 bases and J 5 bases; nucleotides not matched to a gene: 5. The germline CDR1 and CDR2 sequences are ENHRY and SYGVKD. The CDR3 length is 13 residues. CDR3 amino acids: CAIGGQGRTEAFF. The CDR3 nucleotides read TGTGCCATCGGGGGACAGGGGAGGACTGAAGCTTTCTTT.

This clonotype turned up a few times. The chain uses TRBV5-1 and TRBJ2-2, with D unclear. The CDR3 loop spans 18 amino acids. In germline, CDR1 is SGHRS, CDR2 YFSETQ. V was trimmed by 2 bases and J by 0 bases, leaving 17 bases between them. This CDR3 reads CASSFERAIGTNTGELFF. The CDR3 DNA reads TGCGCCAGCAGCTTCGAACGGGCTATTGGGACGAACACCGGGGAGCTGTTTTTT.